One T cell receptor (beta chain) is described in this entry. No cognate antigen has been identified for it. It has no much larger one-base neighbor in the sample; base qualities were not kept. The sequencer was an Illumina HiSeq 1500. TCRdb took the public reads, trimmed them with fastp at Q25, ran MiXCR for clone calling and kept in-frame beta chains. Rows matching on CDR3 protein sequence are summarized as one entry with the most common DNA and genes. Present in this sample are around 740,000 distinct CDR3 sequences, approximately 40% of which were seen just once. Together, the top ten hold around 2.8% of the sample. The CDR1 and CDR2 encoded by the germline V gene (reference sequence) are LNHDA and SQIVND. The CDR3 runs 14 amino acids, cysteine and phenylalanine included. The DNA shown is the 42-base CDR3, in frame from base 1. The junction carries 15 bases between V and J, which are trimmed by 5 bases and 4 bases respectively.

These data come from a study of T cell repertoires in cytomegalovirus infection (dated by TCRdb to about 2019). About the investigation overall: Donor HLA type was relevant to the analysis, because carriage of CMV infection together with the matching HLA type was indicated by public TCR beta signatures. The investigation overall reported the following: In both this cohort and an independent roughly 400-donor cohort, the cumulative frequency of public TCR beta family members distinguished carriers of CMV infection plus the relevant HLA type. The ex vivo response was dominated by HLA-C-restricted CMV-specific TCR beta clonotypes, and the single most frequent clonotype in two of eight donors was supplied by these HLA-C-restricted clonotypes.

This receptor was taken from a human donor in good health (CMV status not recorded). Some clones in this sample may be carry-over from other donors' samples. What was sequenced was PBMCs. The chain is made from TRBV19 and TRBJ2-7; the D gene is perhaps TRBD2, from 7 matching bases. At the DNA level, the sequence is TGTGCCAGTAGTGAGAGGCGGGGGCCGTACGAGCAGTACTTC. Its amino acids are CASSERRGPYEQYF.